Sequencing of this TCR beta chain was carried out in a study of blood T cell repertoires in COVID-19. Study-wide context: The cDNA or gDNA used as material had been derived from T cells, B-cell-depleted T cells, or PBMCs.

The method was immunoSEQ multiplex PCR; TCRdb's version includes in-frame clones alone and lacks a portion of them. The table lists a few hundred thousand clones, around 85% of them singletons. V dropped 0 bases and J dropped 5 bases, with 9 bases sitting between them. CDR3 length: 14 amino acids. CDR1 and CDR2 (germline): SGHKS, YYEKEE (reference sequence). The chain carries TRBV5-5 and TRBJ1-5, with D uncertain. Sequenced: peripheral blood. The TCR originated in an elderly man with acute or convalescent COVID-19. CDR3: CASSLGSPYQPQHF. The CDR3 DNA is TGTGCCAGCAGCTTGGGTTCTCCCTATCAGCCCCAGCATTTT.